These 15 T cell receptor beta chains were sequenced from one sample in a study of molecular identifiers for immune sequencing clone quantification. Each CDR3 protein is one row after TCRdb ran MiXCR on the PCR reads. Of approximately 550,000 distinct CDR3 sequences listed, about a fifth are singletons. The sample was naive CD8+ T cells from blood, with Jurkat cell RNA spiked in. Subset noted: FACS-sorted CD8+CD4-CCR7+CD45RA+ naive T cells. The receptors come from a human donor in good health. Some libraries in this study had Jurkat cell RNA spiked in.

In its sample, this clonotype was seen a few times. The rearrangement links TRBV9 to TRBJ2-7; D possibly corresponds to TRBD2 (7 bases). The length of the CDR3 is 17 residues. Deletions cut 0 bases from V and 1 base from J, with 17 bases between. Germline V gives CDR1 SGDLS, CDR2 YYNGEE. The CDR3 spells CASSVAGGGSSSYEQYF. DNA for the CDR3: TGTGCCAGCAGCGTAGCCGGGGGCGGGAGTAGTTCCTACGAGCAGTACTTC. The full variable domain, rest sourced from reference TRBV9 and TRBJ2-7, is DSGVTQTPKHLITATGQRVTLRCSPRSGDLSVYWYQQSLDQGLQFLIQYYNGEERAKGNILERFSAQQFPDLHSELNLSSLELGDSALYFCASSVAGGGSSSYEQYFGPGTRLTVT.

This clonotype was counted many times. J is TRBJ2-7 and V is TRBV5-1, with 11 bases identical to TRBD1. The ends lost 6 bases at V and 2 bases at J; junction bases unmatched: 7. CDR3 length: 15 amino acids. CDR1 and CDR2 (germline): SGHRS, YFSETQ. The CDR3 coding sequence is TGCGCCAGCAACGATGGGGGACAGGGGGCCTACGAGCAGTACTTC. Amino acids: CASNDGGQGAYEQYF. Drawing the rest from reference TRBV5-1 and TRBJ2-7, the complete variable domain is KAGVTQTPRYLIKTRGQQVTLSCSPISGHRSVSWYQQTPGQGLQFLFEYFSETQRNKGNFPGRFSGRQFSNSRSEMNVSTLELGDSALYLCASNDGGQGAYEQYFGPGTRLTVT.

V and J are TRBV28 and TRBJ1-1; D call uncertain. Deletions cut 3 bases from V and 1 base from J, with 9 bases between. CDR1 MDHEN and CDR2 SYDVKM come from the germline V gene. The CDR3 sequence is 14 residues long. The CDR3 DNA follows: TGTGCCAGCAGTTTTCGCAGGTCGAACACTGAAGCTTTCTTT. Translation: CASSFRRSNTEAFF.

This clonotype was seen only a few times. The chain is built from TRBV6-2 or TRBV6-3 and TRBJ1-1; no definite D call. The V end was cut by 2 bases, the J end by 7 bases, with 14 bases between. This CDR3 has 14 residues. Germline lookup yields CDR1 MNHEY and CDR2 SVGEGT. The CDR3 spells CASSYPNRLVEAFF. CDR3 DNA: TGTGCCAGCAGTTACCCGAACAGACTAGTTGAAGCTTTCTTT.

This clonotype was detected ten times or more. The rearrangement links TRBV7-6 to TRBJ2-3; the match to TRBD2 covers 7 bases. J gave up 6 bases and V 5 bases, and 11 bases lay outside the gene matches. The CDR3 runs to 15 residues. Germline CDR1 SGHVS, CDR2 FNYEAQ. The CDR3 bases are TGTGCCAGCAGCCCCCTGGTGGGAGGGAGGGATACGCAGTATTTT. The encoded protein is CASSPLVGGRDTQYF.

There are a few counts of this clonotype. J is TRBJ1-1 and V is TRBV18; 8 bases align to TRBD1. CDR1 KGHSH and CDR2 LQKENI come from the germline V gene. The CDR3 is 15 amino acids. After removal of 8 bases from V and 1 base from J, the junction contained 9 bases not matched to a gene. The CDR3 sequence is CASVMSGGTNTEAFF. CDR3 DNA sequence: TGTGCCAGCGTGATGTCAGGGGGCACGAACACTGAAGCTTTCTTT.

This clonotype was counted a few times. The J gene is TRBJ2-7, the V gene TRBV30, with D unclear. The CDR3 extends over 12 amino acids. CDR1 is GTSNPN and CDR2 is SVGIG in the germline V gene (reference sequence). Trimming left V 5 bases short and J 2 bases short, with 10 bases between. CDR3 bases: TGTGCCTGGGGGCCAGCAGCCTACGAGCAGTACTTC. Encoded protein: CAWGPAAYEQYF.

Regarding this clonotype: As the CDR3 is not closed by the conserved phenylalanine or tryptophan, this likely results from a read error. The chain couples TRBV12-3 or TRBV12-4 to TRBJ2-7; a possible D gene is TRBD1 (5 bases). V was pared by 5 bases and J by 7 bases, with 9 bases between. The CDR3 extends over 11 amino acids. The CDR3 protein is CASSPGLEQYI. The CDR3 DNA is TGTGCCAGCAGTCCAGGGTTGGAGCAGTACATC.

This clonotype was seen ten or more times. The rearrangement uses TRBV6-2 or TRBV6-3 and TRBJ1-5; tentative D call: TRBD1 (5 bases). Germline assignment: CDR1 MNHEY and CDR2 SVGEGT. Trimming removed 5 bases at V and 4 bases at J, with 15 bases between. The CDR3 has 15 amino acids. CDR3 DNA sequence: TGTGCCAGCAGTCAGCACTGGGACGGGAATCAGCCCCAGCATTTT. Its translation: CASSQHWDGNQPQHF.

This chain uses TRBV11-2 with TRBJ2-3; 9 bases line up with TRBD1. The junction had 8 bases not matched to a gene; V was cut back by 7 bases and J by 6 bases. The germline CDR1 and CDR2 sequences are SGHAT and FQNNGV. The CDR3 extends over 14 amino acids. In nucleotides, the CDR3 is TGTGCCAGCACCGGGACAGGGTTTATGGATACGCAGTATTTT. Amino acid sequence: CASTGTGFMDTQYF. Drawing the rest from reference TRBV11-2 and TRBJ2-3, the complete variable domain is EAGVAQSPRYKIIEKRQSVAFWCNPISGHATLYWYQQILGQGPKLLIQFQNNGVVDDSQLPKDRFSAERLKGVDSTLKIQPAKLEDSAVYLCASTGTGFMDTQYFGPGTRLTVL.

The V and J genes are TRBV5-6 and TRBJ2-7; D tentatively fits TRBD1 or TRBD2 (5 bases each). The CDR3 totals 13 residues. V lost 2 bases and J lost 5, with 11 bases in between. The V gene's germline CDR1 is SGHDT and CDR2 YYEEEE. The CDR3 DNA is TGTGCCAGCAGCTTTCTTGGGGACCACGAGCAGTACTTC. Residues: CASSFLGDHEQYF.

This clonotype occurred a few times. The chain carries TRBV12-3 or TRBV12-4 and TRBJ1-6; no definite D call. The CDR3 has 12 amino acids. V was cut by 4 bases and J by 15 bases, with 13 bases left in between. The CDR3 DNA is TGTGCCAGCAGTTGGGAGGGAGTTCACCTCCACTTT. Its protein is CASSWEGVHLHF.

This clonotype was recorded a few times. The chain carries TRBV5-4 and TRBJ1-1, with 7 nucleotides matching TRBD1. Germline CDR1 reads SGHNT; CDR2 reads YYREEE (reference sequence). There are 16 residues in the CDR3. The ends lost 4 bases at V and 5 bases at J; junction bases unmatched: 14. CDR3 DNA sequence: TGTGCCAGCAGCCGTTTCCGGGACAGTCCAGAAACTGAAGCTTTCTTT. Encoded protein: CASSRFRDSPETEAFF.

On this clonotype: It may be a read error: a sequence one base away is much more abundant. This chain connects TRBV2 to TRBJ1-2; TRBD1 matches 10 bases. This CDR3 is built from 14 residues. Germline-derived CDR1 and CDR2 are SNHLY and FYNNEI. The CDR3 region is CAGSGTGVIYGYTF. CDR3 in DNA: TGTGCCGGCAGCGGGACAGGGGTCATCTACGGCTACACCTTC.

This chain connects TRBV6-6 to TRBJ1-5; D unclear. Trimming pared 6 bases from V and 7 bases from J, leaving 19 bases between. The CDR3 covers 15 residues. Germline CDR1 MNHNY, CDR2 SVGAGI (reference sequence). The DNA of the CDR3 is TGTGCCAGCAGCCCCGTCCCCGGGGTATTACAGCCCCAGCATTTT. It specifies CASSPVPGVLQPQHF.